The entry below describes one TCR beta chain. This entry is derived from a study of blood T cell repertoires in COVID-19. Assay used: immunoSEQ multiplex PCR; TCRdb lists only in-frame clones, some missing. The sample consists of just over 95,000 clones, roughly 82% of them appearing once. Germline V gene lookup returns CDR1 SGDLS and CDR2 YYNGEE. J gave up 0 bases and V 2 bases, and 2 bases lay outside the gene matches. The CDR3 totals 15 residues. The chain combines TRBV9 with TRBJ2-1, with TRBD1 matching 7 bases. Sequencing was carried out using peripheral blood. The receptor comes from an elderly man with acute or convalescent COVID-19. Here the CDR3 reads CASSVRDSSYNEQFF. Here the CDR3 DNA reads TGTGCCAGCAGCGTTAGGGACAGCTCCTACAATGAGCAGTTCTTC.